The sequence of this TCR beta chain was determined in a study of shared clonotypes between healthy human individuals. CD8 cells classed as naive were CD45RO-negative and positively selected for CCR7, excluding terminally differentiated effector memory CD45RA+ cells. Overall study results and limits: Shared clonotypes across all four donors exceeded non-shared ones in generation probability. It was observed that approximately 5% of naive CD4 clonotypes were shared across a few donors.

To note about this clone: Antigen specificity is unknown.

With 8 bases clipped from V and 2 bases from J, the junction kept 9 bases outside the gene matches. Germline V CDR1 and CDR2: MNHEY, SVGAGI. This CDR3 spans 14 amino acids. Produced via immunoSEQ multiplex PCR; TCRdb's table is partial and in-frame only. Of about 800,000 clones in the sample, around 96% were seen once. The sample was naive CD8+ T cells sorted from blood. This chain links TRBV6-5 with TRBJ2-7; 7 bases map to TRBD1. The receptor comes from a man aged 30 to 39 in good health. DNA for the CDR3: TGTGCCAGCGGGTACAGGGGCTCCACCTACGAGCAGTACTTC. Its translation is CASGYRGSTYEQYF.